Included here is one T cell receptor beta chain sequence, with context. Its antigen is still unknown. Germline assignment: CDR1 WNHNN and CDR2 SYGVQD (reference sequence). Trimming removed 4 bases from V and 4 bases from J, with 16 bases in between. This CDR3 is 15 amino acids long. These data belong to a study of shared clonotypes between healthy human individuals. The study, taken as a whole, reports: Tissue TCR repertoires likely differ from these blood-only repertoires.

Healthy HIV-negative adults without recent acute infections or vaccinations served as donors. The donors were all Caucasian adults (living in Nashville, Tennessee). Each unsorted PBMC replicate got 300 ng genomic DNA, roughly 30,000 genomes. Clones were read by immunoSEQ multiplex PCR, and TCRdb kept only the in-frame ones, dropping some. The sample yields fewer than 600,000 clones, 70% to 80% seen once. The chain joins TRBV10-1 to TRBJ1-1; D unclear. The source material was PBMCs. This TCR derives from a woman aged 40 to 49 in good health. Some clones in this sample may be carry-over from other donors' samples. The DNA for the CDR3 is TGCGCCAGCAGTGCGGGGAAAAGACTAGGCACTGAAGCTTTCTTT. This encodes CASSAGKRLGTEAFF.